This TCR beta chain was documented in a study of blood T cell repertoires in COVID-19. Germline trimming cut 2 bases from V and 7 bases from J; bases unmatched to any gene: 11. Germline CDR1 reads SGHNT; CDR2 reads YYREEE (reference sequence). This CDR3 has 15 residues. This table comes from immunoSEQ multiplex PCR, and its TCRdb copy is limited to in-frame clones, with some not included. This table has tens of thousands of clones, approximately 86% appearing once. The chain carries TRBV5-4 and TRBJ1-1, with 7 bases that match TRBD1. This TCR was sampled from a man in his sixties with acute or convalescent COVID-19. The sequenced material came from peripheral blood. The CDR3 protein is CASSFYLTTGFEAFF. The CDR3 DNA is TGTGCCAGCAGCTTCTACCTTACGACAGGGTTTGAAGCTTTCTTT.